These T cell receptor beta chains were read from a single sample in a study of T cells in Graves' hyperthyroidism and ophthalmopathy. A single record per CDR3 protein comes from TCRdb applying MiXCR to the multiplex PCR reads. The sample shows 600,000 to 650,000 distinct CDR3 sequences, 20% to 25% of them seen only once. Sequencing input: blood. These receptors came from a man aged 30 to 39 with Graves' ophthalmopathy. The CDR3 runs from the conserved cysteine through the conserved F or W. A D gene is named only where the DNA matches it firmly. The size of a clone is reported for some rows only, either as once, few or many, or as a class for expanded clones.

clone size,D gene,V gene,J gene,CDR3 DNA,CDR3 protein
many,.,TRBV18,TRBJ1-2,TGTGCCAGCTCAGACAGCTATGGCTACACCTTC,CASSDSYGYTF
few,.,TRBV7-9,TRBJ2-1,TGTGCCAGCAACCCGGAGAGAGAGCAGTTCTTC,CASNPEREQFF
.,TRBD1,TRBV12-3/TRBV12-4,TRBJ1-5,TGTGCCAGCAGGATCGATACAGGGGGCGGTCAGCCCCAGCATTTT,CASRIDTGGGQPQHF
many,.,TRBV11-2,TRBJ1-1,TGTGCCAGCAGTCCGAAATGGGGCACTGAAGCTTTCTTT,CASSPKWGTEAFF
few,.,TRBV7-9,TRBJ2-3,TGTGCCAGCAGCTTAGGGCTGTGGGTAACAGATACGCAGTATTTT,CASSLGLWVTDTQYF
many,.,TRBV10-3,TRBJ2-7,TGTGCCATCAGTGAGTCGGAACCGTACGAGCAGTACTTC,CAISESEPYEQYF
.,.,TRBV15,TRBJ2-7,TGTGCCACCAGCAGAGAAGGGATAAGAGCCGAGCAGTACTTC,CATSREGIRAEQYF
many,.,TRBV12-3/TRBV12-4,TRBJ2-3,TGTGCCAGCAGCGGTTTGACTAGCACAGATACGCAGTATTTT,CASSGLTSTDTQYF
.,.,TRBV5-8,TRBJ2-7,TGTGCCAGCAGCCTGCCTGGGGGCGGATTAGGAGAGCAGTACTTC,CASSLPGGGLGEQYF
many,TRBD2,TRBV5-1,TRBJ2-1,TGCGCCAGCAGCCTCAGTAGCGGGAGGTTTAATGAGCAGTTCTTC,CASSLSSGRFNEQFF
.,.,TRBV5-8,TRBJ2-2,TGTGCCAGCAGCTTGGTCAGGACGACGAACACCGGGGAGCTGTTTTTT,CASSLVRTTNTGELFF
.,TRBD2,TRBV5-8,TRBJ2-7,TGTGCCAGCAGCTCGGGAGGGTACCCCTACGAGCAGTACTTC,CASSSGGYPYEQYF
.,TRBD2,TRBV6-2/TRBV6-3,TRBJ2-1,TGTGCCAGCAGTTACGGGCTAGCGGGCGCCTCGTCCTACAATGAGCAGTCCTTC,CASSYGLAGASSYNEQSF
.,.,TRBV5-1,TRBJ1-3,TGCGCCAGCAGCGCGGGGCCGGACTCTGGAAACACCATATATTTT,CASSAGPDSGNTIYF
.,TRBD2,TRBV3-1,TRBJ2-7,TGTGCCAGCAGCCAACCAGGACTAGCGCCCTCCTACGAGCAGTACTTC,CASSQPGLAPSYEQYF
.,TRBD1,TRBV24-1,TRBJ2-2,TGTGCCACCAGTGACACCGGGACAGGGCACACCGGGGAGCTGTTTTTT,CATSDTGTGHTGELFF